The 22 T cell receptor beta chains listed next were all sequenced from one sample in a study of blood T cell repertoires in COVID-19 (TCRdb year 2020). Libraries were built with the immunoSEQ multiplex PCR assay. TCRdb took this table from immuneACCESS and kept in-frame rearrangements with V and J called. Such tables lack part of the clones; where checked against another copy, unresolved V genes explain under half of the gap, and the rest is unexplained. Recorded for this sample are just under 150,000 clones; roughly 90% of them occurred a single time. The ten largest make up 1.5% to 2% of the sample. Sequencing was performed on peripheral blood. The receptors were sampled from a human donor in a cohort sampled during active COVID-19.

The rearrangement uses TRBV10-2 and TRBJ2-7; D is perhaps TRBD1 (6 bases). This CDR3 has 12 residues. Trimming took 8 bases from V and 3 from J, leaving 11 bases between them. Germline values: CDR1 WSHSY, CDR2 SAAADI. DNA of the CDR3: TGCGCCAGCCTCCGGACAGACTACGAGCAGTACTTC. Translated: CASLRTDYEQYF.

V gene TRBV7-2 combines with J gene TRBJ2-7, with D unresolved. V was trimmed by 4 bases and J by 2 bases, leaving 3 bases between them. The CDR3 sequence is 11 residues long. Per the germline V gene, CDR1 is SGHTA and CDR2 is FQGNSA. CDR3 region: CASSYTYEQYF. CDR3 DNA sequence: TGTGCCAGCAGCTACACCTACGAGCAGTACTTC.

This chain uses TRBV3-1 (or the pseudogene TRBV3-2) with TRBJ1-3; possibly TRBD1 for D (6 bases). Germline V CDR1 and CDR2: LGHDT, YNNKEL (reference sequence). The V and J ends lost 6 bases and 0 bases respectively, with 15 bases between them. CDR3 length: 16 residues. CDR3: CASSRRGGNSGNTIYF. DNA of the CDR3: TGTGCCAGCAGTCGAAGGGGGGGCAACTCTGGAAACACCATATATTTT.

The rearrangement links TRBV19 to TRBJ2-1, with unresolved D. Trimming took 6 bases from V and 5 from J, leaving 11 bases between them. The CDR3 length is 13 residues. CDR1 is LNHDA, CDR2 SQIVND, per germline (reference sequence). The CDR3 here is CASSRSLDNEQFF. The DNA for the CDR3 is TGTGCCAGTAGCCGGTCCCTCGACAATGAGCAGTTCTTC.

The count of this clone is one. The chain uses TRBV9 and TRBJ1-1, with 9 bases lining up with TRBD1. The CDR3 sequence is 16 residues long. Germline V gene data show CDR1 as SGDLS and CDR2 as YYNGEE. After removal of 1 base from V and 4 bases from J, the junction contained 8 bases not matched to a gene. The CDR3 sequence: CASSVNRGLGSTEAFF. The CDR3 DNA sequence: TGTGCCAGCAGCGTAAACAGGGGGCTTGGAAGCACTGAAGCTTTCTTT. Full variable domain (rest looked up from reference TRBV9 and TRBJ1-1): DSGVTQTPKHLITATGQRVTLRCSPRSGDLSVYWYQQSLDQGLQFLIQYYNGEERAKGNILERFSAQQFPDLHSELNLSSLELGDSALYFCASSVNRGLGSTEAFFGQGTRLTVV.

This clone has a single count. The chain combines TRBV2 with TRBJ2-3; TRBD2 agrees at 8 bases. Germline CDR1 reads SNHLY; CDR2 reads FYNNEI. Trimming removed 6 bases from V and 1 base from J; junction bases left unmatched: 12. The CDR3 contains 17 residues. In nucleotides, the CDR3 is TGTGCCAGCAGCTCCCCCTTTCGGGGGGGCGGCACAGATACGCAGTATTTT. Translated: CASSSPFRGGGTDTQYF. The full variable domain, its missing parts supplied by reference TRBV2 and TRBJ2-3, is EPEVTQTPSHQVTQMGQEVILRCVPISNHLYFYWYRQILGQKVEFLVSFYNNEISEKSEIFDDQFSVERPDGSNFTLKIRSTKLEDSAMYFCASSSPFRGGGTDTQYFGPGTRLTVL.

The chain recombines TRBV3-1 (or the pseudogene TRBV3-2) with TRBJ1-2; 11 bases map to TRBD1. The V gene end was trimmed by 0 bases and the J gene end by 8 bases; junction bases not matched to a gene: 2. CDR1 is LGHDT and CDR2 is YNNKEL in the germline V gene (reference sequence). CDR3 length: 14 amino acids. The CDR3 here is CASSQDGDRGGYTF. In DNA form, the CDR3 reads TGTGCCAGCAGCCAAGATGGGGACAGGGGGGGCTACACCTTC.

Written as DNA, the CDR3 is TGTGCCAGCAGTGAAGAGGGCCGGGGAGGAGAAAAACTGTTTTTT. The encoded protein is CASSEEGRGGEKLFF. The chain couples TRBV6-1 to TRBJ1-4; the D is unclear. V lost 1 base, J lost 8 bases, and 14 bases lay in between. CDR1 MNHNS and CDR2 SASEGT come from the germline V gene. The CDR3 has 15 amino acids.

The chain recombines TRBV5-1 with TRBJ2-5; 7 nucleotides align to TRBD1. The germline gives CDR1 SGHRS, CDR2 YFSETQ. Trimming took 2 bases from V and 1 from J; bases not matched to a gene: 8. The CDR3 loop spans 16 amino acids. DNA for the CDR3: TGCGCCAGCAGCTTAGGGACAGAGCCTAGCCAAGAGACCCAGTACTTC. The encoded protein is CASSLGTEPSQETQYF. The full variable domain, its missing parts supplied by reference TRBV5-1 and TRBJ2-5, is KAGVTQTPRYLIKTRGQQVTLSCSPISGHRSVSWYQQTPGQGLQFLFEYFSETQRNKGNFPGRFSGRQFSNSRSEMNVSTLELGDSALYLCASSLGTEPSQETQYFGPGTRLLVL.

In this sample, this clone turned up a few times. This rearrangement joins TRBV5-4 to TRBJ2-4, with 9 bases fitting TRBD1. The germline V gene encodes CDR1 SGHNT and CDR2 YYREEE (reference sequence). The CDR3 extends over 15 amino acids. Trimming removed 4 bases from V and 6 bases from J; junction bases left unmatched: 8. CDR3 protein: CASSPMGGQGNIQYF. The CDR3 DNA is TGTGCCAGCAGCCCGATGGGGGGACAGGGAAACATTCAGTACTTC. Looking up the rest from reference TRBV5-4 and TRBJ2-4 gives the full variable domain: ETGVTQSPTHLIKTRGQQVTLRCSSQSGHNTVSWYQQALGQGPQFIFQYYREEENGRGNFPPRFSGLQFPNYSSELNVNALELDDSALYLCASSPMGGQGNIQYFGAGTRLSVL.

The chain has TRBV20-1 and TRBJ1-2, with D unclear. This CDR3 region has 15 residues. V lost 6 bases to trimming and J lost 4 bases, with 21 bases between them. Germline V gives CDR1 DFQATT, CDR2 SNEGSKA (reference sequence). CDR3 sequence reads: CSASHWKPEAYGYTF. The DNA for the CDR3 is TGCAGTGCCAGTCATTGGAAGCCGGAGGCCTATGGCTACACCTTC.

The rearrangement uses TRBV6-4 and TRBJ2-2; D gene ambiguous. Germline V gene sequence: CDR1 MRHNA, CDR2 SNTAGT. The CDR3 consists of 14 residues. V was pared by 5 bases and J by 4 bases, with 11 bases between. The CDR3 loop is CASSIAASTGELFF. As DNA, the CDR3 is TGTGCCAGCAGTATTGCAGCGAGCACCGGGGAGCTGTTTTTT.

The genes are TRBV24-1 and TRBJ2-1; a weak D match, TRBD1 (5 bases). Germline values: CDR1 KGHDR, CDR2 SFDVKD. The CDR3 is made up of 15 amino acids. Trimming stripped 2 bases from V and 4 bases from J, with 11 bases between. The CDR3 loop reads CATSDSMDIYNEQFF. The CDR3 DNA reads as TGTGCCACCAGTGATTCAATGGACATATACAATGAGCAGTTCTTC.

This rearrangement joins TRBV7-6 to TRBJ1-2; possibly TRBD1 for D (6 bases). Germline CDR1 and CDR2: SGHVS and FNYEAQ. Trimming shortened V by 5 bases and J by 3 bases, and 13 bases separated the two germline ends. CDR3 length: 14 amino acids. The CDR3: CASSLRGADYGYTF. Here the CDR3 DNA reads TGTGCCAGCAGCCTTCGGGGGGCGGACTATGGCTACACCTTC. Full variable domain (outside the CDR3, taken from reference TRBV7-6 and TRBJ1-2): GAGVSQSPRYKVTKRGQDVALRCDPISGHVSLYWYRQALGQGPEFLTYFNYEAQQDKSGLPNDRFSAERPEGSISTLTIQRTEQRDSAMYRCASSLRGADYGYTFGSGTRLTVV.

With regard to this clone: In the same sample, other DNA sequences code for this CDR3. The chain uses TRBV5-1 and TRBJ2-7; the match to TRBD1 covers 7 bases. CDR3 length: 14 residues. Germline V gives CDR1 SGHRS, CDR2 YFSETQ. V lost 2 bases to trimming and J lost 2 bases; unmatched junction nucleotides: 4. For the CDR3, the DNA is TGCGCCAGCAGCTTAGACAGGGAGACCTACGAGCAGTACTTC. This codes for CASSLDRETYEQYF.

The J gene is TRBJ2-3, the V gene TRBV2, with TRBD2 matching 9 bases. This CDR3 region has 14 residues. V shed 4 bases, J shed 3 bases, and the junction held 2 bases outside the gene matches. The germline V gene has CDR1 SNHLY and CDR2 FYNNEI. The chain's CDR3 is CASSGSGGTDTQYF. DNA for the CDR3: TGTGCCAGCAGTGGGAGCGGGGGGACAGATACGCAGTATTTT.

This clone was recorded many times. The chain links TRBV5-1 to TRBJ1-3; 8 nucleotides match TRBD1. The CDR3 loop spans 17 amino acids. V shed 4 bases, J shed 2 bases, and the junction held 11 bases outside the gene matches. Germline loops: CDR1 SGHRS, CDR2 YFSETQ. The CDR3 region is CASSRSETGVAGNTIYF. The CDR3 DNA sequence: TGCGCCAGCAGCAGGAGTGAGACAGGGGTTGCTGGAAACACCATATATTTT.

Here the CDR3 reads CAWAGTVNQPQHF. The CDR3 DNA reads TGTGCCTGGGCAGGGACAGTCAATCAGCCCCAGCATTTT. The rearrangement uses TRBV30 and TRBJ1-5; TRBD1 matches at 7 bases. There are 13 residues in the CDR3. J lost 3 bases, V lost 5 bases, and 4 bases had no gene match. In germline, CDR1 is GTSNPN, CDR2 SVGIG (reference sequence).

The chain combines TRBV19 with TRBJ1-2; TRBD1 matches at 9 bases. The CDR3 has 15 amino acids. Per germline, CDR1 LNHDA and CDR2 SQIVND (reference sequence). V lost 3 bases to trimming and J lost 6 bases; unmatched junction nucleotides: 8. CDR3 nucleotide sequence: TGTGCCAGTAGTATGCTACAGGGGGCGATCGATGGCTACACCTTC. This encodes CASSMLQGAIDGYTF.

V is TRBV7-9 and J is TRBJ2-5; weak D call: TRBD2 (7 bases). Germline-derived CDR1 and CDR2 are SEHNR and FQNEAQ (reference sequence). This CDR3 spans 16 amino acids. V lost 5 bases and J 1 base, leaving 17 bases between the germline ends. CDR3 sequence: CASSRRGRGIQETQYF. In DNA form, the CDR3 reads TGTGCCAGCAGCCGAAGGGGGAGGGGAATCCAAGAGACCCAGTACTTC.

The table lists this clone with a few counts. The chain carries TRBV5-6 and TRBJ2-7; D ambiguous. There are 11 residues in the CDR3. The germline V gene has CDR1 SGHDT and CDR2 YYEEEE. The V gene lost 3 bases and the J gene lost 3 bases, with 4 bases spanning the gap. The CDR3 here is CASSSLYEQYF. CDR3 bases: TGTGCCAGCAGCTCCCTCTACGAGCAGTACTTC.

J is TRBJ1-3 and V is TRBV9; D perhaps matches TRBD1 (5 bases). The CDR3 is made up of 15 amino acids. Trimming stripped 0 bases from V and 4 bases from J, with 11 bases between. Germline V lookup: CDR1 SGDLS, CDR2 YYNGEE. CDR3 coding DNA: TGTGCCAGCAGCGTAGCTCCCACAGGCGGAAACACCATATATTTT. Protein: CASSVAPTGGNTIYF.